Listed here are 5 T cell receptor beta chains from one sample, sequenced in a study of blood T cell repertoires in COVID-19. Only in-frame clones appear in the TCRdb table, and some are missing; sequencing was by immunoSEQ multiplex PCR. This sample carries under 450,000 clones, about 88% of them seen once, and the ten largest clones take around 7.4%. The specimen sequenced was peripheral blood. The receptors shown here come from a woman in her sixties with COVID-19, enrolled during active disease.

J is TRBJ2-6 and V is TRBV21-1; the D call in the table, TRBD1, was not verified against the DNA. TRBV21-1 counts as a pseudogene. The CDR3 totals 18 residues. CDR3 sequence reads: CASSKARKGSRGANVLTF. DNA for the CDR3: TGTGCCAGCAGCAAAGCGCGTAAGGGGTCGAGGGGGGCCAACGTCCTGACTTTC.

This chain's CDR3 is CAITSGGLGNEQFF. The CDR3 DNA reads as TGTGCCATCACGTCGGGGGGCCTAGGGAATGAGCAGTTCTTC. The rearrangement uses TRBV10-3 and TRBJ2-1; the D gene is possibly TRBD2 (7 bases). CDR3 length equals 14 residues. The V and J ends lost 7 bases and 7 bases respectively, with 17 bases between them. Per the germline V gene, CDR1 is ENHRY and CDR2 is SYGVKD.

This sequence joins TRBV19 and TRBJ1-2, with D perhaps matching TRBD1 (6 bases). The germline V and J ends were trimmed by 6 bases and 4 bases, with 18 bases remaining between them. The CDR3 extends over 15 amino acids. Germline V gives CDR1 LNHDA, CDR2 SQIVND (reference sequence). CDR3 in amino acids: CASSPTPGTSYGYTF. CDR3 nucleotide sequence: TGTGCCAGTAGCCCCACCCCCGGGACATCCTATGGCTACACCTTC.

The chain is built from TRBV30 and TRBJ2-1, with D possibly matching TRBD1 (6 bases). The V end lost 1 base, the J end lost 14 bases, and 18 bases lay between the germline ends. Per germline, CDR1 GTSNPN and CDR2 SVGIG (reference sequence). CDR3 length: 13 residues. For the CDR3, the DNA is TGTGCCTGGAGTGGCGACAGGTATCCCTCTAAGTTCTTC. It encodes CAWSGDRYPSKFF.

The chain is built from TRBV10-3 and TRBJ2-3; no firm D call. This CDR3 is 15 amino acids long. Looked up from germline, CDR1 is ENHRY and CDR2 is SYGVKD. The V end lost 8 bases, the J end lost 1 base, and 16 bases lay between the germline ends. The DNA of the CDR3 is TGTGCCATCGCAGGTGGCAGTACAGGCACAGATACGCAGTATTTT. It codes for CAIAGGSTGTDTQYF.